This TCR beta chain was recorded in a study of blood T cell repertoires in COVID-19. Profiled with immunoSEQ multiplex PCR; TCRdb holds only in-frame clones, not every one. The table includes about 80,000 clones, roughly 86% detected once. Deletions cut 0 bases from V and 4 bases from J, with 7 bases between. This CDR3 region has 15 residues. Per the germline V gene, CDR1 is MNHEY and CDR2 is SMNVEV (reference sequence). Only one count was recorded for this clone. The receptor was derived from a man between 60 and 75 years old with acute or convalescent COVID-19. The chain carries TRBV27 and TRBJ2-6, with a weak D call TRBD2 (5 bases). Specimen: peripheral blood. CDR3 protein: CASSLSEVGANVLTF. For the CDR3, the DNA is TGTGCCAGCAGTTTATCGGAGGTGGGGGCCAACGTCCTGACTTTC.